These 24 T cell receptor beta chains came from one sample sequenced in a study of blood T cells in healthy people across ages (dated by TCRdb to between 2014 and 2017). Library generation was performed with 5' RACE. Sequenced on an Illumina HiSeq 2500. The second PCR ran for roughly 6 to 11 cycles and used a J-beta primer mix along with a sample-barcoded 5' primer. TCRdb ran its own pipeline on the public reads, namely fastp trimming at Q25 and MiXCR clone calling, and kept in-frame beta chains. Each CDR3 protein appears once, grouped with its most common genes and DNA. The sample table holds some 900,000 distinct CDR3 sequences, of which roughly 48% were seen once. The ten top clones hold 10% to 15% of the sample. The material sequenced was blood. The receptors derive from a man between 25 and 39 years old in good health.

The chain has TRBV5-1 and TRBJ2-2, with TRBD2 identical over 10 bases. V trimming: 0 bases; J trimming: 3 bases; junction bases outside the gene matches: 5. Germline V lookup: CDR1 SGHRS, CDR2 YFSETQ. The CDR3 is 17 amino acids. CDR3 nucleotides: TGCGCCAGCAGCTTGGCCCTCAGCGGGGGGGACACCGGGGAGCTGTTTTTT. Translation gives CASSLALSGGDTGELFF.

This clonotype has only a few counts. The chain uses TRBV6-1 and TRBJ2-5, with unresolved D. Germline CDR1 MNHNS, CDR2 SASEGT. V was pared by 7 bases and J by 4 bases, with 7 bases between. This CDR3 has 11 amino acids. CDR3 bases: TGTGCCAGCACTCTAACAGAGACCCAGTACTTC. This gives the protein CASTLTETQYF.

The table lists this clonotype with a few counts. The chain combines TRBV12-3 or TRBV12-4 with TRBJ2-4; D is perhaps TRBD2 (6 bases). The CDR3 runs to 17 residues. V lost 4 bases to trimming and J lost 0 bases, with 16 bases between them. Written as DNA, the CDR3 is TGTGCCAGCAGTTCCCCGGGCGGGGAAATAGCCAAAAACATTCAGTACTTC. It encodes CASSSPGGEIAKNIQYF.

The sample holds one count of this clonotype. The rearrangement links TRBV20-1 to TRBJ2-1; TRBD2 is a possible D gene (6 bases). Per germline, CDR1 DFQATT and CDR2 SNEGSKA (reference sequence). The CDR3 runs to 13 residues. Trimming cost V 3 bases and J 10 bases, with 16 bases left between them. The CDR3 loop is CSARTRAKGEQFF. CDR3 in DNA: TGCAGTGCTAGGACTAGGGCCAAGGGGGAGCAGTTCTTC.

The gene calls are TRBV6-1 and TRBJ1-2; TRBD1 might be the D (5 bases). V shed 6 bases and J shed 7 bases, with 21 bases lying between them. Per the germline V gene, CDR1 is MNHNS and CDR2 is SASEGT. The length of the CDR3 is 15 residues. CDR3 nucleotide sequence: TGTGCCAGCAGATATGGCCAGGGAGAGGGCGGTGGCTACACCTTC. Its protein is CASRYGQGEGGGYTF.

This chain connects TRBV7-9 to TRBJ1-2, with D unresolved. The CDR3 has 11 residues. V was cut by 11 bases and J by 8 bases, with 15 bases left in between. Germline V gene data show CDR1 as SEHNR and CDR2 as FQNEAQ (reference sequence). As DNA, the CDR3 is TGTGCCGGCGGTGGAGGCCGAGGCTACACCTTC. Protein sequence: CAGGGGRGYTF.

V gene TRBV10-2 combines with J gene TRBJ2-7; 8 bases line up with TRBD1. This CDR3 has 16 amino acids. V shed 3 bases, J shed 1 base, and the junction held 8 bases outside the gene matches. The germline gives CDR1 WSHSY, CDR2 SAAADI. The CDR3 coding sequence is TGCGCCAGCAGTGATTTTCAGGGGGCTGGGTCCTACGAGCAGTACTTC. It codes for CASSDFQGAGSYEQYF.

The chain employs TRBV27 and TRBJ2-7, with 9 nucleotides matching TRBD1. The V and J ends lost 5 bases and 5 bases, in that order; junction bases with no gene match: 7. Germline CDR1 and CDR2: MNHEY and SMNVEV (reference sequence). The CDR3 has 14 residues. This CDR3 is CASSILQGADEQYF. The CDR3, as DNA: TGTGCCAGCAGTATCTTACAGGGGGCTGACGAGCAGTACTTC.

V and J are TRBV4-1 and TRBJ2-3; D ambiguous. CDR3 length: 13 residues. The V gene's germline CDR1 is MGHRA and CDR2 YSYEKL. Trimming took 4 bases from V and 10 from J, leaving 15 bases between them. The CDR3 sequence: CASSRAPSIAQYF. The CDR3 DNA follows: TGCGCCAGCAGCCGAGCCCCGTCAATTGCGCAGTATTTT.

V gene TRBV27 combines with J gene TRBJ2-7; D call uncertain. The CDR3 runs 13 residues. The germline gives CDR1 MNHEY, CDR2 SMNVEV (reference sequence). The V gene lost 3 bases and the J gene lost 2 bases, with 8 bases spanning the gap. The CDR3 DNA reads TGTGCCAGCAGTTTGCCACAAGCCTACGAGCAGTACTTC. Protein: CASSLPQAYEQYF.

This chain joins TRBV5-4 and TRBJ2-5; 11 bases match TRBD2. Unmatched junction bases numbered 7, after V lost 5 bases and J lost 1 base. CDR1 SGHNT and CDR2 YYREEE come from the germline V gene (reference sequence). There are 16 residues in the CDR3. CDR3 in amino acids: CASSTGTSGLQETQYF. The CDR3 region has the DNA TGTGCCAGCAGTACCGGGACTAGCGGCCTCCAAGAGACCCAGTACTTC.

This chain links TRBV2 with TRBJ2-3; 12 nucleotides match TRBD2. This CDR3 spans 16 amino acids. J lost 2 bases, V lost 6 bases, and 6 bases had no gene match. Germline V gene lookup returns CDR1 SNHLY and CDR2 FYNNEI. The CDR3 DNA is TGTGCCAGCAGGCCACTAGCGGGGGGAACCACAGATACGCAGTATTTT. This encodes CASRPLAGGTTDTQYF.

This chain joins TRBV6-5 and TRBJ1-2; 8 nucleotides align to TRBD1. The germline CDR1 and CDR2 sequences are MNHEY and SVGAGI. The CDR3 extends over 16 amino acids. V lost 6 bases to trimming and J lost 4 bases; unmatched junction nucleotides: 13. CDR3 in amino acids: CASSPERQGAGYGYTF. The CDR3 region has the DNA TGTGCCAGCAGCCCCGAGAGGCAGGGGGCCGGCTATGGCTACACCTTC.

This clonotype was observed at least ten times. V usage is TRBV5-1 and J usage is TRBJ2-7; D is uncertain. The ends were cut back, 2 bases at V and 0 bases at J, with 6 bases in the middle. The germline CDR1 and CDR2 sequences are SGHRS and YFSETQ. The CDR3 sequence is 13 residues long. CDR3 in DNA: TGCGCCAGCAGCTTCCTTAGCTCCTACGAGCAGTACTTC. Encoded protein: CASSFLSSYEQYF. Variable domain in full (rest from reference TRBV5-1 and TRBJ2-7): KAGVTQTPRYLIKTRGQQVTLSCSPISGHRSVSWYQQTPGQGLQFLFEYFSETQRNKGNFPGRFSGRQFSNSRSEMNVSTLELGDSALYLCASSFLSSYEQYFGPGTRLTVT.

This clonotype was observed once. The chain joins TRBV4-3 to TRBJ1-4; D gene ambiguous. Germline-derived CDR1 and CDR2 are LGHNA and YSLEER. The ends were cut back, 0 bases at V and 4 bases at J, with 9 bases in the middle. This CDR3 is built from 15 residues. The CDR3 loop is CASSQEGTLNEKLFF. The CDR3 DNA follows: TGCGCCAGCAGCCAAGAGGGAACTCTTAATGAAAAACTGTTTTTT.

This clonotype appeared a few times. This chain uses TRBV20-1 with TRBJ2-7, with D tentatively TRBD2 (5 bases). The V and J ends lost 0 bases and 2 bases respectively, with 8 bases between them. The CDR3 is 13 amino acids. Germline V gene data show CDR1 as DFQATT and CDR2 as SNEGSKA (reference sequence). The CDR3 loop is CSARDTRPYEQYF. The DNA of the CDR3 is TGCAGTGCTAGAGATACTAGACCCTACGAGCAGTACTTC.

CDR3 nucleotide sequence: TGTGCCAGCAGCCAGACTGAAACTGAAGCTTTCTTT. Protein sequence: CASSQTETEAFF. This chain joins TRBV3-1 and TRBJ1-1; no reliable D call. There are 12 residues in the CDR3. Germline-derived CDR1 and CDR2 are LGHDT and YNNKEL (reference sequence). The V end lost 3 bases, the J end lost 5 bases, and 7 bases lay between the germline ends.

The genes are TRBV28 and TRBJ2-4; weak D call: TRBD2 (5 bases). CDR1 is MDHEN and CDR2 is SYDVKM in the germline V gene. V lost 3 bases, J lost 0 bases, and 12 bases lay in between. The CDR3 length is 16 residues. CDR3 bases: TGTGCCAGCAGTTTGGTGCTAGCACTAGCCAAAAACATTCAGTACTTC. Its translation: CASSLVLALAKNIQYF.

This clonotype has more than one count but fewer than ten. The V gene is TRBV6-1, the J gene TRBJ1-2; D might be TRBD1 (5 bases). The CDR3 has 15 residues. Germline V gives CDR1 MNHNS, CDR2 SASEGT. Trimming took 1 base from V and 2 from J, leaving 11 bases between them. Here the CDR3 reads CASSEVFRVNYGYTF. The CDR3 nucleotides are TGTGCCAGCAGTGAAGTGTTCAGGGTGAACTATGGCTACACCTTC.

This clonotype was seen only a few times. The V gene is TRBV3-1, the J gene TRBJ2-3; unclear D gene. Per germline, CDR1 LGHDT and CDR2 YNNKEL (reference sequence). This CDR3 contains 17 residues. The V and J ends lost 1 base and 1 base respectively, with 15 bases between them. This chain's CDR3 is CASSQGLFGGRTDTQYF. The CDR3 DNA sequence: TGTGCCAGCAGCCAAGGGCTTTTCGGCGGACGCACAGATACGCAGTATTTT.

The chain recombines TRBV29-1 with TRBJ2-1; tentatively, D is TRBD2 (7 bases). The CDR3 is 12 amino acids. Germline CDR1 SQVTM, CDR2 ANQGSEA. Trimming left V 3 bases short and J 9 bases short, with 12 bases between. CDR3: CSVEKGGPEQFF. The CDR3 bases are TGCAGCGTTGAGAAGGGGGGGCCTGAGCAGTTCTTC.

This clonotype appeared a few times. CDR3 protein: CASSLSGTSGINEQFF. The DNA for the CDR3 is TGTGCCAGCAGTTTATCCGGGACTAGCGGGATTAATGAGCAGTTCTTC. The V and J genes are TRBV28 and TRBJ2-1; 13 nucleotides agree with TRBD2. The CDR3 totals 16 residues. Germline values: CDR1 MDHEN, CDR2 SYDVKM. V was pared by 1 base and J by 7 bases, with 4 bases of the junction left unmatched.

The CDR3 DNA reads as TGTGCCAGCAGCCACCTTGGGACTAGCGGGGGGAGCTCCTACAATGAGCAGTACTTC. Translating it yields CASSHLGTSGGSSYNEQYF. The chain recombines TRBV7-8 with TRBJ2-1; 15 bases fit TRBD2. The DNA end favors TRBJ2-7, so the J call may be wrong. In germline, CDR1 is SGHVS, CDR2 FQNEAQ. The CDR3 runs 19 residues.

A single count supports this clonotype. The chain joins TRBV20-1 to TRBJ1-5; maybe TRBD1 (5 bases). Germline V gene lookup returns CDR1 DFQATT and CDR2 SNEGSKA (reference sequence). This CDR3 is built from 13 residues. The germline V and J ends were trimmed by 3 bases and 3 bases, with 9 bases remaining between them. The DNA for the CDR3 is TGCAGTGCTAGGGGACCGTTCAATCAGCCCCAGCATTTT. It encodes CSARGPFNQPQHF.